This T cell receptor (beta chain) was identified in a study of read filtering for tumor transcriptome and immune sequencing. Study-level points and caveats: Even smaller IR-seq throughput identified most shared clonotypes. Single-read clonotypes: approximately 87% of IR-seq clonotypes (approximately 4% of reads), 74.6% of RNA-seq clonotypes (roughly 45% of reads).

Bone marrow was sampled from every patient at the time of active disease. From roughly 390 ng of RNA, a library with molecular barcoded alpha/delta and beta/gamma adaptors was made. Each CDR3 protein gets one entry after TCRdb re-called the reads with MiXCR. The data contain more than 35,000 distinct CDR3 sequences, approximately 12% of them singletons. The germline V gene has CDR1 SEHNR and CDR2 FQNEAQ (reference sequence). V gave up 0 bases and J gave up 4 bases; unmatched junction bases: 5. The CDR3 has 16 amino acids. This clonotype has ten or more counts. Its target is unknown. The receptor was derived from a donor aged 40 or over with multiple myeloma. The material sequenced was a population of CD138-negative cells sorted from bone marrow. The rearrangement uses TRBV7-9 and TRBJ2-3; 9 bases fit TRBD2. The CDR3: CASSLAKAGGPDTQYF. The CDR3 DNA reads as TGTGCCAGCAGCTTAGCAAAAGCGGGGGGTCCAGATACGCAGTATTTT.